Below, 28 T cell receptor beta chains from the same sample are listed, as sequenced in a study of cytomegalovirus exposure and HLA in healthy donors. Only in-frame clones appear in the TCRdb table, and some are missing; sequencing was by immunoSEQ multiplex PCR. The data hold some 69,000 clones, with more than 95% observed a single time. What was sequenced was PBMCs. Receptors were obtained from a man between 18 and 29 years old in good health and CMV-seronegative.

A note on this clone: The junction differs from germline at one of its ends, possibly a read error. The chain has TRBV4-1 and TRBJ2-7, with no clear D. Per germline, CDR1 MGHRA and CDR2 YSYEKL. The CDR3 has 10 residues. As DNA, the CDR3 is TGCGCCAGCAGCCAAGAGGCCAGAGGCTTC. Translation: CASSQEARGF.

The CDR3 loop reads CASALFGGFTDTQYF. CDR3 bases: TGTGCCAGTGCCCTTTTTGGGGGCTTTACAGATACGCAGTATTTT. The V call is TRBV6-5, the J call TRBJ2-3; the D gene is possibly TRBD1 (6 bases). The V end lost 9 bases, the J end lost 3 bases, and 19 bases lay between the germline ends. The CDR3 has 15 amino acids. Germline CDR1 MNHEY, CDR2 SVGAGI.

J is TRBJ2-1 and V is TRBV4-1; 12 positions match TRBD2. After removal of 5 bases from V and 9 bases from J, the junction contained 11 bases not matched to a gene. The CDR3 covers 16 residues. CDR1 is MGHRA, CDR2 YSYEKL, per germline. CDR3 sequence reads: CASSSDLAGGMGEQFF. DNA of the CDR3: TGCGCCAGCAGCTCTGATCTAGCGGGAGGGATGGGTGAGCAGTTCTTC.

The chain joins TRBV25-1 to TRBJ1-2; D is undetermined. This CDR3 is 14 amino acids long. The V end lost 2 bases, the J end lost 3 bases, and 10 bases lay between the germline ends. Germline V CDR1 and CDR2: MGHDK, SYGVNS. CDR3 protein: CASSENPFDYGYTF. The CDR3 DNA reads TGTGCCAGCAGTGAAAATCCTTTTGACTATGGCTACACCTTC.

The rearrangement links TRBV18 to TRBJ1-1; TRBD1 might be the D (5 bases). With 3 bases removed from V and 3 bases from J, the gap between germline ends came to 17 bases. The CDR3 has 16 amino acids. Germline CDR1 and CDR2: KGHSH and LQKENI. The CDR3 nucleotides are TGTGCCAGCTCACCCCGAAAATTCAGGGAGGACACTGAAGCTTTCTTT. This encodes CASSPRKFREDTEAFF.

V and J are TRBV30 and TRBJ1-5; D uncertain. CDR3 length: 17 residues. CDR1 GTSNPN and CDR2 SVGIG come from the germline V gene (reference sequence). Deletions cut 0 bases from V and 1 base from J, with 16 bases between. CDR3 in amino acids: CAWSVRRTPKSNQPQHF. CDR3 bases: TGTGCCTGGAGTGTACGGAGGACCCCTAAGAGCAATCAGCCCCAGCATTTT.

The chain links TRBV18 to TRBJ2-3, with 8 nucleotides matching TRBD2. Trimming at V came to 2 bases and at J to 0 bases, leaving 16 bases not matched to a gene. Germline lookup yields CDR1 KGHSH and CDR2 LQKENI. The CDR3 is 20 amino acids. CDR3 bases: TGTGCCAGCTCACCAATTCTTAAGGGCGGGAGGCACAGTAGCACAGATACGCAGTATTTT. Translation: CASSPILKGGRHSSTDTQYF.

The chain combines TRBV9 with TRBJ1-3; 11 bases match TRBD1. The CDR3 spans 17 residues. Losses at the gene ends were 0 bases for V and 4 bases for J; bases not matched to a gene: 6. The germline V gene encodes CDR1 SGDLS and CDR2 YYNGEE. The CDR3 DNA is TGTGCCAGCAGCGTAGAAGGGACAGGGGGTTCAGGAAACACCATATATTTT. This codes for CASSVEGTGGSGNTIYF.

This CDR3 reads CAIPNTGEPGYTF. In DNA, the CDR3 is TGTGCCATCCCCAACACAGGGGAACCTGGCTACACCTTC. This chain uses TRBV28 with TRBJ1-2; the match to TRBD1 covers 7 bases. The CDR3 loop spans 13 amino acids. Germline assignment: CDR1 MDHEN and CDR2 SYDVKM. Trimming took 10 bases from V and 7 from J; bases not matched to a gene: 12.

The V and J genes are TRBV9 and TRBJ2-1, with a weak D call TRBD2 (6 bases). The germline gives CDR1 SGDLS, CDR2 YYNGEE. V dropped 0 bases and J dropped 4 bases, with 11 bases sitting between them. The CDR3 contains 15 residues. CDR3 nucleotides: TGTGCCAGCAGCGTAGGTCTAGCGAGATACAATGAGCAGTTCTTC. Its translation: CASSVGLARYNEQFF.

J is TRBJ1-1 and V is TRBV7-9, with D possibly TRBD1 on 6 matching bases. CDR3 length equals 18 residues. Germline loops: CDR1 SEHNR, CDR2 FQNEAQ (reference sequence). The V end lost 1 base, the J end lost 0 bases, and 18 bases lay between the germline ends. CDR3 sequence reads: CASSLGEGWGTLNTEAFF. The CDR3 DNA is TGTGCCAGCAGCTTAGGGGAGGGGTGGGGGACATTGAACACTGAAGCTTTCTTT. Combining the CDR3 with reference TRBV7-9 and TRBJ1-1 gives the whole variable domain DTGVSQNPRHKITKRGQNVTFRCDPISEHNRLYWYRQTLGQGPEFLTYFQNEAQLEKSRLLSDRFSAERPKGSFSTLEIQRTEQGDSAMYLCASSLGEGWGTLNTEAFFGQGTRLTVV.

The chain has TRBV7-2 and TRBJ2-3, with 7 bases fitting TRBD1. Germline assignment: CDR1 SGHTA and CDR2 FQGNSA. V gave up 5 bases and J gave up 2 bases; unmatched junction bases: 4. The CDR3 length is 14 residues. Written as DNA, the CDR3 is TGTGCCAGCAGCACGGGACAGAACACAGATACGCAGTATTTT. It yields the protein CASSTGQNTDTQYF.

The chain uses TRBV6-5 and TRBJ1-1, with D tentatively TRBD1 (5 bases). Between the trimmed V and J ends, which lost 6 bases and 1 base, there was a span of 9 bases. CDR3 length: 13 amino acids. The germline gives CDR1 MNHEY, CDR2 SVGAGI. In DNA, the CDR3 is TGTGCCAGCAGCTCCGGACAGAACACTGAAGCTTTCTTT. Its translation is CASSSGQNTEAFF.

CDR3 loop: CASSPLRDRGQPQHF. In nucleotides, the CDR3 is TGTGCCAGCAGCCCACTCCGGGACAGGGGGCAGCCCCAGCATTTT. The chain links TRBV27 to TRBJ1-5, with 11 bases identical to TRBD1. The CDR3 is made up of 15 amino acids. After removal of 6 bases from V and 7 bases from J, the junction contained 8 bases not matched to a gene. CDR1 MNHEY and CDR2 SMNVEV come from the germline V gene (reference sequence).

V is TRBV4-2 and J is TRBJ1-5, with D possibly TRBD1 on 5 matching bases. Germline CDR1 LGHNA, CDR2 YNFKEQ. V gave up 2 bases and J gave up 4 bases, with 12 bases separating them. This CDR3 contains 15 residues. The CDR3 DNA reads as TGTGCCAGCAGCCAAAGGGGCAGGGCAAATCAGCCCCAGCATTTT. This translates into CASSQRGRANQPQHF.

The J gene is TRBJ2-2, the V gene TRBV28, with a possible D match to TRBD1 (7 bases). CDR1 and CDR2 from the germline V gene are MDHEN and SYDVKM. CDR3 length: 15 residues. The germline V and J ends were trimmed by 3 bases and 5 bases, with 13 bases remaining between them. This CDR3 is CASSFRGALTGELFF. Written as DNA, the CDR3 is TGTGCCAGCAGTTTCAGGGGGGCACTGACCGGGGAGCTGTTTTTT.

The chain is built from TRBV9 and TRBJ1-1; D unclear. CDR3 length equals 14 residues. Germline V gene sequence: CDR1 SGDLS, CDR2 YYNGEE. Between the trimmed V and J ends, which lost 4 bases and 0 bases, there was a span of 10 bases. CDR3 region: CASSPQQMNTEAFF. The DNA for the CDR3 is TGTGCCAGCAGCCCCCAACAGATGAACACTGAAGCTTTCTTT.

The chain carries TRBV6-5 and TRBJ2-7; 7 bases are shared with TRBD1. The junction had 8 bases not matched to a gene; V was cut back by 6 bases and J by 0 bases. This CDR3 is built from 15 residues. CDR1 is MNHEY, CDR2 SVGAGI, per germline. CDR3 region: CASRPRGIGSYEQYF. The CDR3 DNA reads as TGTGCCAGCAGGCCCAGGGGGATCGGCTCCTACGAGCAGTACTTC.

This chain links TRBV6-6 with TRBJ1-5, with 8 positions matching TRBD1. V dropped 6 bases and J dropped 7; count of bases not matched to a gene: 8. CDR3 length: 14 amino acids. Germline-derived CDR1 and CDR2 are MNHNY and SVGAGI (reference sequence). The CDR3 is CASRKPGGIQPQHF. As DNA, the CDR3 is TGTGCCAGCAGGAAACCAGGGGGCATACAGCCCCAGCATTTT.

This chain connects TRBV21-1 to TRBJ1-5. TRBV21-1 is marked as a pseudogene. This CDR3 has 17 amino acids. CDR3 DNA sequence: TGTGCCAGCAGCAAAGAAACACCTCGGGGAGACAATCAGCCCCAGCATTTT. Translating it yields CASSKETPRGDNQPQHF.

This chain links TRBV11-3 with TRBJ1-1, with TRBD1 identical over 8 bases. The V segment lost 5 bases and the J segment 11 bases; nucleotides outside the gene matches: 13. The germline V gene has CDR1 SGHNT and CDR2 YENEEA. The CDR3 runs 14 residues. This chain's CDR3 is CASSPGQGGSAAFF. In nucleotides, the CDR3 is TGTGCCAGCAGCCCCGGACAGGGTGGGAGTGCGGCTTTCTTT.

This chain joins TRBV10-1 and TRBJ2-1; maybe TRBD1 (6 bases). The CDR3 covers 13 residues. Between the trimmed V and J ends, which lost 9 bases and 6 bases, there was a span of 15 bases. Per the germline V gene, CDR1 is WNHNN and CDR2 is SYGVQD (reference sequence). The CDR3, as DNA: TGCGCCAGTTCAGGGGCTATAGGCAATGAGCAGTTCTTC. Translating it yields CASSGAIGNEQFF.

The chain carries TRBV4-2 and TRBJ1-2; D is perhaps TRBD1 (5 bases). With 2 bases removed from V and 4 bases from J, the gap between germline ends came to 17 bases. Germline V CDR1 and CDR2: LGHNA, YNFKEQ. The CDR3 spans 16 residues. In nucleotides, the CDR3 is TGTGCCAGCAGCCAATTACCCCCGGCAGGGCCCTATGGCTACACCTTC. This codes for CASSQLPPAGPYGYTF.

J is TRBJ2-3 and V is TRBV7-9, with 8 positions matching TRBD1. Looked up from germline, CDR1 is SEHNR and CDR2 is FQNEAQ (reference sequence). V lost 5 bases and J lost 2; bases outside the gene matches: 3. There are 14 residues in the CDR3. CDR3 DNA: TGTGCCAGCAGCCCGGGACAGGTCACAGATACGCAGTATTTT. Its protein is CASSPGQVTDTQYF.

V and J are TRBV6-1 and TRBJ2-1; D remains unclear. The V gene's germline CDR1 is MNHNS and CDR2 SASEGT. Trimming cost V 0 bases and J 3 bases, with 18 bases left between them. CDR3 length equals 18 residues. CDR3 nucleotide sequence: TGTGCCAGCAGTGAAGCGTCTCCATTCGAGTCCTACTACAATGAGCAGTTCTTC. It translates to CASSEASPFESYYNEQFF.

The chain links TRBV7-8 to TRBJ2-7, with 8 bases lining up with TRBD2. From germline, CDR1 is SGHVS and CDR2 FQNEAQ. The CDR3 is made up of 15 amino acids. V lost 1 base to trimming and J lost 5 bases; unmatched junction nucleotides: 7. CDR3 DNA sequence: TGTGCCAGCAGCTTAGACGTTAACGGGAGGGACGAGCAGTACTTC. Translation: CASSLDVNGRDEQYF.

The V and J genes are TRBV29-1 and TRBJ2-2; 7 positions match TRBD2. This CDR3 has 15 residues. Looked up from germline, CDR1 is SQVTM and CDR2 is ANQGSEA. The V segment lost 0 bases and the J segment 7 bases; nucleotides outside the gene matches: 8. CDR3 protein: CSVEEGGKVVGELFF. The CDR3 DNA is TGCAGCGTTGAAGAGGGAGGGAAGGTGGTCGGGGAGCTGTTTTTT.

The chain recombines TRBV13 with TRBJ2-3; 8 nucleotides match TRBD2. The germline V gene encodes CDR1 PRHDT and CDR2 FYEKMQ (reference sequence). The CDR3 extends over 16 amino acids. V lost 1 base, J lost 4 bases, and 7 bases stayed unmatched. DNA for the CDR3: TGTGCCAGCAGCTTAGAATTGGCGGGGGGCGCAGATACGCAGTATTTT. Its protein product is CASSLELAGGADTQYF.